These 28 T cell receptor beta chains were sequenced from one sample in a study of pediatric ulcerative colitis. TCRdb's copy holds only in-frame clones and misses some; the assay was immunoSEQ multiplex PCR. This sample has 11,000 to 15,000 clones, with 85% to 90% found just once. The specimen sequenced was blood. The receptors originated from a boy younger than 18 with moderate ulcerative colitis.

CDR3 sequence reads: CASSLMGQEQFF. In nucleotides, the CDR3 is TGTGCCAGCAGCTTGATGGGTCAAGAGCAGTTCTTC. The rearrangement uses TRBV7-6 and TRBJ2-1; D call uncertain. V was trimmed by 3 bases and J by 10 bases, leaving 10 bases between them. Per germline, CDR1 SGHVS and CDR2 FNYEAQ. CDR3 size: 12 residues. Complete variable domain (other parts from reference TRBV7-6 and TRBJ2-1): GAGVSQSPRYKVTKRGQDVALRCDPISGHVSLYWYRQALGQGPEFLTYFNYEAQQDKSGLPNDRFSAERPEGSISTLTIQRTEQRDSAMYRCASSLMGQEQFFGPGTRLTVL.

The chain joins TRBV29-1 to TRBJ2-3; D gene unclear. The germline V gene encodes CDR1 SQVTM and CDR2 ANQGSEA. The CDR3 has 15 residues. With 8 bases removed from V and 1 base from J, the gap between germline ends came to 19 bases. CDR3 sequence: CSSTDSNPGTDTQYF. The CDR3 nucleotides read TGCAGCTCAACCGATTCTAATCCTGGCACAGATACGCAGTATTTT.

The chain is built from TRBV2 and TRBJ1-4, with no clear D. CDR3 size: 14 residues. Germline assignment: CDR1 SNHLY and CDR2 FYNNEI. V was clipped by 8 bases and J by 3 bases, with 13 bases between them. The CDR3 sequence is CASRAGQSNEKLFF. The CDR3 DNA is TGTGCCAGCCGGGCGGGTCAGTCTAATGAAAAACTGTTTTTT. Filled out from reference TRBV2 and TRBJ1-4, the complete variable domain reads EPEVTQTPSHQVTQMGQEVILRCVPISNHLYFYWYRQILGQKVEFLVSFYNNEISEKSEIFDDQFSVERPDGSNFTLKIRSTKLEDSAMYFCASRAGQSNEKLFFGSGTQLSVL.

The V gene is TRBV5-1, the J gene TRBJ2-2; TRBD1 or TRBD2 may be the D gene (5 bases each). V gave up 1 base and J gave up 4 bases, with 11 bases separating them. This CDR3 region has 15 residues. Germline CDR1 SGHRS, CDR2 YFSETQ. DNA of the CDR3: TGCGCCAGCAGCTTGTGGGGGTCTGTCACCGGGGAGCTGTTTTTT. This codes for CASSLWGSVTGELFF.

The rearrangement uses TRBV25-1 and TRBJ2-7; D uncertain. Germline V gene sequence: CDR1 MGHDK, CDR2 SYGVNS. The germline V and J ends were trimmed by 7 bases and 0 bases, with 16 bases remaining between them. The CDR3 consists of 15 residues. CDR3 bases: TGTGCCAGCACTCCAAACACCTTATTCTCCTACGAGCAGTACTTC. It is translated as CASTPNTLFSYEQYF.

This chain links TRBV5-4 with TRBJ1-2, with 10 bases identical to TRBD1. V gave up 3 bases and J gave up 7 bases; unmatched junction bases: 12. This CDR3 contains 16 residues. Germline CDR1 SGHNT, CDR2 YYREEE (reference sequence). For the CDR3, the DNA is TGTGCCAGCAGCTGGGACAGGGGACTATCTGGTGGTGGCTACACCTTC. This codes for CASSWDRGLSGGGYTF.

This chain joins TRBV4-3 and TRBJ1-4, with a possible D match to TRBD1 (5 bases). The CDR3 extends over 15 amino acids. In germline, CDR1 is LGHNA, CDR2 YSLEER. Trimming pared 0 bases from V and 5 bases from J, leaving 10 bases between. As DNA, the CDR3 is TGCGCCAGCAGCCAAGATGGGGGACCGAATGAAAAACTGTTTTTT. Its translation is CASSQDGGPNEKLFF.

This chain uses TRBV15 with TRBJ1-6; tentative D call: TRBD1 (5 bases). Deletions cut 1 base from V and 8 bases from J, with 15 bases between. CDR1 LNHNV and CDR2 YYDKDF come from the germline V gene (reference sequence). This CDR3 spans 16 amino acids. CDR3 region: CATSRGLQVLDSPLHF. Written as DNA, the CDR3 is TGTGCCACCAGCAGAGGTTTACAGGTTTTAGATTCACCCCTCCACTTT.

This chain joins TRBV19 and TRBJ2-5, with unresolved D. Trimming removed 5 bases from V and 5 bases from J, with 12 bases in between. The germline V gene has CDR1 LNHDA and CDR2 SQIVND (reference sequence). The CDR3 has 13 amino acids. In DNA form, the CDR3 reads TGTGCCAGTAGTCCACATCGGCGGGAGACCCAGTACTTC. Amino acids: CASSPHRRETQYF.

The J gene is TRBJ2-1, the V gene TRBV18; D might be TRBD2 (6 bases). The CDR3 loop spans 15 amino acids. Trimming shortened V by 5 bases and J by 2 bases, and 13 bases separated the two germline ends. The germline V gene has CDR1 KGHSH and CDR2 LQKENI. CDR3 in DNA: TGTGCCAGCTCAGCCCAGGAGGGAACCTACAATGAGCAGTTCTTC. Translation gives CASSAQEGTYNEQFF.

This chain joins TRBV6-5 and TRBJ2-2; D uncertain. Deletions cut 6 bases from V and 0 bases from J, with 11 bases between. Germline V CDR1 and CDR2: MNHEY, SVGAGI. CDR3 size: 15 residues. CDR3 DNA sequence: TGTGCCAGCAGCAAGACCCAAACGAACACCGGGGAGCTGTTTTTT. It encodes CASSKTQTNTGELFF.

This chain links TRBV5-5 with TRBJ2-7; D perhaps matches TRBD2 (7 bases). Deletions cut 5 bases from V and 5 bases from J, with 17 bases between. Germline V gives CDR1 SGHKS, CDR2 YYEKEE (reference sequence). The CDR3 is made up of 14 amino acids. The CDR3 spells CASRLAGAPNEQYF. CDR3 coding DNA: TGTGCCAGCAGACTGGCGGGGGCGCCCAACGAGCAGTACTTC.

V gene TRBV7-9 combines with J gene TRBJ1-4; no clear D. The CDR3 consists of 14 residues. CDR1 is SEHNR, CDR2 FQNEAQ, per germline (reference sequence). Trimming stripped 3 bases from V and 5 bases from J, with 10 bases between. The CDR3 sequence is CASSFGQPNEKLFF. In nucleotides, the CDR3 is TGTGCCAGCAGCTTCGGCCAGCCAAATGAAAAACTGTTTTTT.

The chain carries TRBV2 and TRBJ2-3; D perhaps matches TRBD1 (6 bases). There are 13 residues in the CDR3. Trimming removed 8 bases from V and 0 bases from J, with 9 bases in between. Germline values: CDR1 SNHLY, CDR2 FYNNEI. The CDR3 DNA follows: TGTGCCAGCGGCCAGGGGAGCACAGATACGCAGTATTTT. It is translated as CASGQGSTDTQYF.

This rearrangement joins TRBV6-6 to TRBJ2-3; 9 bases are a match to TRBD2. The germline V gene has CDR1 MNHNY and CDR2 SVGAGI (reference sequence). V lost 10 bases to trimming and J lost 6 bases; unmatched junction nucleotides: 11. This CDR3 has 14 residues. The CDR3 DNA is TGTGCCACCTTAGCGGGGGAGCCCTGGGATACGCAGTATTTT. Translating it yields CATLAGEPWDTQYF.

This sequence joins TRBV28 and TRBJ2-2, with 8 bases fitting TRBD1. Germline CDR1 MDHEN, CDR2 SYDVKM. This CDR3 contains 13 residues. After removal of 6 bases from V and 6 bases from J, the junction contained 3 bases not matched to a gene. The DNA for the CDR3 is TGTGCCAGCAGGAGGACAGGGTCCGGGGAGCTGTTTTTT. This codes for CASRRTGSGELFF.

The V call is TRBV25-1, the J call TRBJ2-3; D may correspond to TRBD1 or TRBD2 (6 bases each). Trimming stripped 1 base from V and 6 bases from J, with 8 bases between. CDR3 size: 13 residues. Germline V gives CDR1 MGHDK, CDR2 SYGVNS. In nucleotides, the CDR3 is TGTGCCAGCAGTGAATCGGGGGCGGATACGCAGTATTTT. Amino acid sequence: CASSESGADTQYF.

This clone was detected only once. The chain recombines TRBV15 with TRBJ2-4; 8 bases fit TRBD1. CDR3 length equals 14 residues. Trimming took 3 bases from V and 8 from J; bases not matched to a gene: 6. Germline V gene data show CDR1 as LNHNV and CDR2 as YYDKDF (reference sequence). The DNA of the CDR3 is TGTGCCACCAGCAGTGGCGGACAGGGTGACATTCAGTACTTC. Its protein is CATSSGGQGDIQYF. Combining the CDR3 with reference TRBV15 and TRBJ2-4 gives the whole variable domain DAMVIQNPRYQVTQFGKPVTLSCSQTLNHNVMYWYQQKSSQAPKLLFHYYDKDFNNEADTPDNFQSRRPNTSFCFLDIRSPGLGDTAMYLCATSSGGQGDIQYFGAGTRLSVL.

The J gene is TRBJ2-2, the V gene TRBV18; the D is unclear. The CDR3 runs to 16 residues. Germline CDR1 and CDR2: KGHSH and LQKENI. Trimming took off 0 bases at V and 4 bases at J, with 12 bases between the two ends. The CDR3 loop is CASSPPKGRGTGELFF. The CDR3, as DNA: TGTGCCAGCTCACCACCGAAGGGCCGAGGCACCGGGGAGCTGTTTTTT.

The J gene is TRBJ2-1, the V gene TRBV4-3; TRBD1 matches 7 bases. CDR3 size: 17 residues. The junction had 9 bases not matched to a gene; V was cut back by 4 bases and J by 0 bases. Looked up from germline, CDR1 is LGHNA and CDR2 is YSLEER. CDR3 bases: TGCGCCAGCAGCCCGGGACAGCTATCGAGCTCCTACAATGAGCAGTTCTTC. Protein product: CASSPGQLSSSYNEQFF.

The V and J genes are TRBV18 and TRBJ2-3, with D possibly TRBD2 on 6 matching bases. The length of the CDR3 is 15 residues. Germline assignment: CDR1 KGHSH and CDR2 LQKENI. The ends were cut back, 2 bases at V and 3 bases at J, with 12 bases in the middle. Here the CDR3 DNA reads TGTGCCAGCTCACCAGGCGGGGAGGCGACAGATACGCAGTATTTT. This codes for CASSPGGEATDTQYF.

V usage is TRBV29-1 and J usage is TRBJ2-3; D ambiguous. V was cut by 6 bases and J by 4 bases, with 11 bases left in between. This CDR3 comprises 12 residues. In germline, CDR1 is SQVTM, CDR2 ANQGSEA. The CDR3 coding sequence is TGCAGCGTAGTTAGTGGGCCAGATACGCAGTATTTT. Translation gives CSVVSGPDTQYF.

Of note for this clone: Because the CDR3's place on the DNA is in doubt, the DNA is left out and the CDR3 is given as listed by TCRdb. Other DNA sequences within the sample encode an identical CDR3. CDR3 protein: CASSQAWAGGSEQYF. V usage is TRBV7-8 and J usage is TRBJ2-7; TRBD2, the D gene given by the table, was not confirmed from the DNA. Germline values: CDR1 SGHVS, CDR2 FQNEAQ. The CDR3 is 15 amino acids in total, end residues counted.

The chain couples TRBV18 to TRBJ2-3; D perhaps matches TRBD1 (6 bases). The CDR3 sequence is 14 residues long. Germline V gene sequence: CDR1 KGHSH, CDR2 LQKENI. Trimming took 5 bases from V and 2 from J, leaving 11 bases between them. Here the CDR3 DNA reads TGTGCCAGCTCAGGACAGTCACCCACAGATACGCAGTATTTT. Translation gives CASSGQSPTDTQYF.

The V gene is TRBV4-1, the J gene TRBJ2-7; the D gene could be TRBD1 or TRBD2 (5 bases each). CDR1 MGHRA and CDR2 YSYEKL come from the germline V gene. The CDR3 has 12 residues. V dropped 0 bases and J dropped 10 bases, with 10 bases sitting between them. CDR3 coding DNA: TGCGCCAGCAGCCAAGATCGAGGGGCCCAGTACTTC. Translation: CASSQDRGAQYF.

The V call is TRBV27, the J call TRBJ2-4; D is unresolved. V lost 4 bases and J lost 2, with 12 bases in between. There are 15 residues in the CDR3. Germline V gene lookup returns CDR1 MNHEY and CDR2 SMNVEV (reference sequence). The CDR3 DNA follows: TGTGCCAGCAGTTCCCCCATTCGGACCAAAAACATTCAGTACTTC. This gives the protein CASSSPIRTKNIQYF.

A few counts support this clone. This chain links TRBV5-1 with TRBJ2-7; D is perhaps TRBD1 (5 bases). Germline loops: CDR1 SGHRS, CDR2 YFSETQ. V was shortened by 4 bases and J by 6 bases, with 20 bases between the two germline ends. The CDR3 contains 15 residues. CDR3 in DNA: TGCGCCAGCAGCACCAGTCAGGGTGCAGTTTCCGAGCAGTACTTC. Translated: CASSTSQGAVSEQYF.

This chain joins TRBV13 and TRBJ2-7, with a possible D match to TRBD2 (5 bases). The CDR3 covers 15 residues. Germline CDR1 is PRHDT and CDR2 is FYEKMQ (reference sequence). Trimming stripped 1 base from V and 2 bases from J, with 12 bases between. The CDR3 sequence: CASSLVGVNPYEQYF. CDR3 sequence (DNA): TGTGCCAGCAGCTTAGTCGGGGTCAACCCCTACGAGCAGTACTTC.